These 18 T cell receptor beta chains share one sample of origin, sequenced in a study of cytomegalovirus exposure and HLA in healthy donors. Assay used: immunoSEQ multiplex PCR; TCRdb lists only in-frame clones, some missing. The sample has 120,000 to 150,000 clones, roughly 87% seen once. Sample: PBMCs. The receptor source for this set is a man between 18 and 29 years old in good health and CMV-seropositive.

This sequence joins TRBV27 and TRBJ2-1; 7 nucleotides match TRBD1. The V gene's germline CDR1 is MNHEY and CDR2 SMNVEV (reference sequence). V was clipped by 2 bases and J by 7 bases; unmatched bases: 5. The CDR3 extends over 14 amino acids. This CDR3 reads CASSLGGQNNEQFF. The CDR3 region has the DNA TGTGCCAGCAGTTTAGGGGGACAGAATAATGAGCAGTTCTTC.

This CDR3 reads CASSFADMNTEAFF. The CDR3 bases are TGTGCCAGCAGTTTTGCCGACATGAACACTGAAGCTTTCTTT. The chain combines TRBV28 with TRBJ1-1; D gene uncertain. V was trimmed by 3 bases and J by 0 bases, leaving 8 bases between them. Germline V gene data show CDR1 as MDHEN and CDR2 as SYDVKM. The CDR3 totals 14 residues. Full variable domain (missing parts from reference TRBV28 and TRBJ1-1): DVKVTQSSRYLVKRTGEKVFLECVQDMDHENMFWYRQDPGLGLRLIYFSYDVKMKEKGDIPEGYSVSREKKERFSLILESASTNQTSMYLCASSFADMNTEAFFGQGTRLTVV.

This chain uses TRBV5-6 with TRBJ2-1; 11 bases agree with TRBD2. Germline trimming cut 4 bases from V and 4 bases from J; bases unmatched to any gene: 7. There are 16 residues in the CDR3. Germline loops: CDR1 SGHDT, CDR2 YYEEEE. DNA of the CDR3: TGTGCCAGCAGCCTTCTGACTAGCGGGACATACAATGAGCAGTTCTTC. Translation gives CASSLLTSGTYNEQFF.

Written as DNA, the CDR3 is TGTGCCAGCAGCTCGCAGGGTCCGGGCGCCGGGGAGCTGTTTTTT. Translation gives CASSSQGPGAGELFF. The chain uses TRBV7-6 and TRBJ2-2; TRBD1 is a possible D gene (5 bases). The V gene lost 4 bases and the J gene lost 6 bases, with 15 bases spanning the gap. CDR1 and CDR2 from the germline V gene are SGHVS and FNYEAQ. The CDR3 covers 15 residues. Drawing the rest from reference TRBV7-6 and TRBJ2-2, the complete variable domain is GAGVSQSPRYKVTKRGQDVALRCDPISGHVSLYWYRQALGQGPEFLTYFNYEAQQDKSGLPNDRFSAERPEGSISTLTIQRTEQRDSAMYRCASSSQGPGAGELFFGEGSRLTVL.

The chain employs TRBV30 and TRBJ2-3; weak D call: TRBD2 (5 bases). The CDR3 runs 15 residues. V was cut by 0 bases and J by 2 bases, with 12 bases left in between. The germline V gene has CDR1 GTSNPN and CDR2 SVGIG (reference sequence). The CDR3 loop is CAWSVLTGITDTQYF. In DNA, the CDR3 is TGTGCCTGGAGTGTACTTACGGGGATCACAGATACGCAGTATTTT.

The chain joins TRBV6-1 to TRBJ2-3; TRBD2 matches 7 bases. The CDR3 is 13 residues long. The ends lost 9 bases at V and 5 bases at J; junction bases unmatched: 8. Germline assignment: CDR1 MNHNS and CDR2 SASEGT. CDR3 nucleotides: TGTGCCAGTTCCAGCGGGATCCTAGATACGCAGTATTTT. It encodes CASSSGILDTQYF.

The chain is built from TRBV4-1 and TRBJ1-5; D may be TRBD1 (6 bases). CDR1 is MGHRA and CDR2 is YSYEKL in the germline V gene. Trimming took off 0 bases at V and 9 bases at J, with 9 bases between the two ends. CDR3 length: 13 amino acids. The CDR3, as DNA: TGCGCCAGCAGCCAAGATCCAGGGGCGCCCCAGCATTTT. Translation: CASSQDPGAPQHF.

This clone is a singleton in its sample. The CDR3 loop is CASSLWTGEIANYGYTF. CDR3 nucleotide sequence: TGTGCCAGCAGCTTATGGACAGGAGAGATAGCTAACTATGGCTACACCTTC. This chain connects TRBV7-2 to TRBJ1-2; 7 positions agree with TRBD1. The ends lost 2 bases at V and 0 bases at J; junction bases unmatched: 9. This CDR3 has 17 residues. Germline V CDR1 and CDR2: SGHTA, FQGNSA.

The V and J genes are TRBV27 and TRBJ2-5, with D perhaps matching TRBD1 (5 bases). The CDR3 consists of 18 residues. The V gene's germline CDR1 is MNHEY and CDR2 SMNVEV (reference sequence). The V gene lost 6 bases and the J gene lost 5 bases, with 28 bases spanning the gap. The CDR3 DNA sequence: TGTGCCAGCAGCTCAATAGTAGGGTTTCCGTACCCAGGGGAGACCCAGTACTTC. Translating it yields CASSSIVGFPYPGETQYF.

The chain carries TRBV7-9 and TRBJ1-5; 11 bases agree with TRBD1. J was trimmed by 4 bases and V by 1 base; bases with no gene match: 3. The CDR3 has 16 residues. Per the germline V gene, CDR1 is SEHNR and CDR2 is FQNEAQ (reference sequence). CDR3 residues: CASSLEGTGGNQPQHF. DNA of the CDR3: TGTGCCAGCAGCTTAGAAGGGACAGGGGGTAATCAGCCCCAGCATTTT. Complete variable domain (other parts from reference TRBV7-9 and TRBJ1-5): DTGVSQNPRHKITKRGQNVTFRCDPISEHNRLYWYRQTLGQGPEFLTYFQNEAQLEKSRLLSDRFSAERPKGSFSTLEIQRTEQGDSAMYLCASSLEGTGGNQPQHFGDGTRLSIL.

This clone has ten or more counts. This sequence joins TRBV2 and TRBJ1-5; no clear D gene. Trimming pared 6 bases from V and 1 base from J, leaving 13 bases between. This CDR3 has 15 residues. From germline, CDR1 is SNHLY and CDR2 FYNNEI. The CDR3 spells CASSPSGGSNQPQHF. For the CDR3, the DNA is TGTGCCAGCAGCCCCTCGGGCGGGAGCAATCAGCCCCAGCATTTT.

The chain joins TRBV15 to TRBJ2-1; no definite D call. The CDR3 extends over 14 amino acids. Trimming removed 1 base at V and 6 bases at J, with 10 bases between. Germline V lookup: CDR1 LNHNV, CDR2 YYDKDF (reference sequence). The CDR3 DNA sequence: TGTGCCACCAGCAGAGGCCGGGTACGCAATGAGCAGTTCTTC. It codes for CATSRGRVRNEQFF.

V usage is TRBV28 and J usage is TRBJ1-1; 7 nucleotides agree with TRBD1. The CDR3 has 14 residues. Unmatched junction bases numbered 8, after V lost 4 bases and J lost 6 bases. The V gene's germline CDR1 is MDHEN and CDR2 SYDVKM. CDR3 protein: CASSSFTGAPEAFF. The CDR3 DNA reads TGTGCCAGCAGTTCCTTTACAGGGGCCCCTGAAGCTTTCTTT.

This clone was picked up one time. The CDR3, as DNA: TGTGCCAGCAGCTTATGGGCGGGAGAGAACGAGCAGTACTTC. Protein sequence: CASSLWAGENEQYF. V and J are TRBV11-2 and TRBJ2-7; 7 bases are shared with TRBD2. CDR1 is SGHAT and CDR2 is FQNNGV in the germline V gene. V lost 2 bases to trimming and J lost 5 bases; unmatched junction nucleotides: 6. The CDR3 runs to 14 residues.

The chain uses TRBV2 and TRBJ1-6; D remains ambiguous. Germline loops: CDR1 SNHLY, CDR2 FYNNEI. V lost 2 bases, J lost 5 bases, and 16 bases lay in between. The CDR3 loop spans 17 amino acids. In DNA form, the CDR3 reads TGTGCCAGCAGTGAAAGCCCCCCAACAGCTAATAATTCACCCCTCCACTTT. Residues: CASSESPPTANNSPLHF.

This chain connects TRBV6-1 to TRBJ2-1, with a possible D match to TRBD2 (6 bases). Trimming removed 6 bases at V and 3 bases at J, with 12 bases between. The germline V gene encodes CDR1 MNHNS and CDR2 SASEGT. The CDR3 runs 14 residues. CDR3 coding DNA: TGTGCCAGCAGGGCGGGACGGAACTACAATGAGCAGTTCTTC. This sequence encodes CASRAGRNYNEQFF.

The chain joins TRBV30 to TRBJ1-2, with 9 positions matching TRBD1. Germline trimming cut 2 bases from V and 0 bases from J; bases unmatched to any gene: 7. Per the germline V gene, CDR1 is GTSNPN and CDR2 is SVGIG (reference sequence). This CDR3 spans 16 amino acids. The CDR3 coding sequence is TGTGCCTGGAGTTTAGGACAGGGGCCCTCTAACTATGGCTACACCTTC. It encodes CAWSLGQGPSNYGYTF.

The rearrangement uses TRBV7-9 and TRBJ2-7; D is possibly TRBD2 (5 bases). CDR3 size: 13 residues. The V gene lost 5 bases and the J gene lost 5 bases, with 13 bases spanning the gap. Germline-derived CDR1 and CDR2 are SEHNR and FQNEAQ (reference sequence). CDR3 DNA: TGTGCCAGCAGCCCCGGGTCGAGGGACGAGCAGTACTTC. It specifies CASSPGSRDEQYF. Variable domain in full (rest from reference TRBV7-9 and TRBJ2-7): DTGVSQNPRHKITKRGQNVTFRCDPISEHNRLYWYRQTLGQGPEFLTYFQNEAQLEKSRLLSDRFSAERPKGSFSTLEIQRTEQGDSAMYLCASSPGSRDEQYFGPGTRLTVT.